This TCR beta chain came from a study of post-analysis software for immune sequencing data. Study context: Included among the disease courses, which were recorded for the cohort, were relapsing-remitting, secondary progressive and progressive-relapsing multiple sclerosis. Study-level findings and limits: Pronounced co-clustering by F measure was evident among identically batched samples. Among about 5 TRBV segments more frequent in patients than controls were TRBV5-6, TRBV5-1 and TRBV20-1. For normalized Chao1 diversity, multiple sclerosis patients scored significantly lower than controls did.

A remark on this clonotype: Its cognate antigen is unknown.

The CDR3 length is 15 residues. CDR1 and CDR2 (germline): SGHDN, FVKESK. V gave up 0 bases and J gave up 10 bases; unmatched junction bases: 7. Presence of unique molecular identifiers characterized the TCR beta cDNA libraries. Between about 1 and 11 million T cells gave rise to 500,000 to 650,000 cDNA molecules. TCRdb processed the PCR reads anew with MiXCR; each CDR3 protein has one entry. The sample has fewer than 850,000 distinct CDR3 sequences; just under 30% are singletons. The clonotype originates from a girl aged 5-17 years with multiple sclerosis. The chain is built from TRBV14 and TRBJ2-1; 9 bases agree with TRBD2. The material sequenced was blood. CDR3 loop: CASSQELAGGPEQFF. The CDR3 DNA is TGTGCCAGCAGCCAAGAGCTCGCGGGGGGGCCGGAGCAGTTCTTC.